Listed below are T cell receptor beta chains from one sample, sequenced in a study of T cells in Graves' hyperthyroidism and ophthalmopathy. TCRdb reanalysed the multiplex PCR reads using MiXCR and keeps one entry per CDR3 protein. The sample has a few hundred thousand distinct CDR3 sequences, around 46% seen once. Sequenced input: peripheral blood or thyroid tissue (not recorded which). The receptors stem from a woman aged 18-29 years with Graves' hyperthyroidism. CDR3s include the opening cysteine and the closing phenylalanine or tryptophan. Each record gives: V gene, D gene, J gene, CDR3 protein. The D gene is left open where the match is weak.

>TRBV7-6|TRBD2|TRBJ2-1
CASSPRGLGNEQFF
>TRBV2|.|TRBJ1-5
CASSGLGGQPQHF
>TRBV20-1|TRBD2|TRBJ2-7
CSARFLADEQYF
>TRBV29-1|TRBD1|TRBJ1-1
CSVDGQGGKNTEAFF
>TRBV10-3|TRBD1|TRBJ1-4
CAIRGQGASAYNEKLFF
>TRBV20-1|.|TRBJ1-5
CSARGRDQPQHF
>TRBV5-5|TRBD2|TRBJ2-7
CASSVHSGRASYEQYF
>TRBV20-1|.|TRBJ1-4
CSARGGGTEDSEKLFF
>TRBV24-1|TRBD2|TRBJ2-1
CATSERTSGRGEQFF
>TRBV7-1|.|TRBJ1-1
CASSSRGSYEAFF
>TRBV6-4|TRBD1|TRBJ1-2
CASSAFWDRGDYGYTF
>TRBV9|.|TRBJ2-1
CASSVVNGGNEQFF
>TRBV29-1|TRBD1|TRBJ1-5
CSTHRGSGNEHF
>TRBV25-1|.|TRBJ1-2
CASSPGTPYGYTF